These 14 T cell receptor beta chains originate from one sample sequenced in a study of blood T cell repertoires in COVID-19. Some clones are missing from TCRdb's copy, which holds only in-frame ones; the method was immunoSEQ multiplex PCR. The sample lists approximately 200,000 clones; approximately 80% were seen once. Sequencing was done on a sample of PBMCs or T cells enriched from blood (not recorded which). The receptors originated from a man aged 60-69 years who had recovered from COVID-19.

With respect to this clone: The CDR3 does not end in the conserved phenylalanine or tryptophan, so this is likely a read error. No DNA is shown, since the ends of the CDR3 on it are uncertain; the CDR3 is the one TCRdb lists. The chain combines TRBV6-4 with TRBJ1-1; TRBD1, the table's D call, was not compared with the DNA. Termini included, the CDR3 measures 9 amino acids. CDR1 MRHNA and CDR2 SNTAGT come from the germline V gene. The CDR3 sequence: CASSSPRDS.

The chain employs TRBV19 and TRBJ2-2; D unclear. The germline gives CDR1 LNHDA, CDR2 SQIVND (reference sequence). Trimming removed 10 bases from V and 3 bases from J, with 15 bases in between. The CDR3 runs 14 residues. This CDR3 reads CATSTPLYTGELFF. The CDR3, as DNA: TGTGCCACCTCGACACCGCTATACACCGGGGAGCTGTTTTTT.

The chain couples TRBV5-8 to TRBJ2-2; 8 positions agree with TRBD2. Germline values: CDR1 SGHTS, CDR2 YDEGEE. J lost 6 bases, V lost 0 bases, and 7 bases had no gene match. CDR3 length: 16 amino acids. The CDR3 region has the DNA TGTGCCAGCAGCTTGGACCTGGGACTAGGGGCCGGGGAGCTGTTTTTT. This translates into CASSLDLGLGAGELFF.

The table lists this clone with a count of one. The CDR3 here is CASSYAGGSNEKLFF. The CDR3, as DNA: TGTGCCAGCAGCTACGCAGGGGGCTCTAATGAAAAACTGTTTTTT. The gene calls are TRBV7-2 and TRBJ1-4, with TRBD1 matching 8 bases. The V and J ends lost 4 bases and 3 bases, in that order; junction bases with no gene match: 4. The V gene's germline CDR1 is SGHTA and CDR2 FQGNSA. The CDR3 extends over 15 amino acids.

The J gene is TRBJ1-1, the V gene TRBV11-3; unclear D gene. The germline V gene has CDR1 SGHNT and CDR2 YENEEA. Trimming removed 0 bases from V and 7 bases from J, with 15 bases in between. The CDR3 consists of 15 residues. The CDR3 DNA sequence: TGTGCCAGCAGCTTAGACTTCCGGGCTGCGGGTGAAGCTTTCTTT. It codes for CASSLDFRAAGEAFF.

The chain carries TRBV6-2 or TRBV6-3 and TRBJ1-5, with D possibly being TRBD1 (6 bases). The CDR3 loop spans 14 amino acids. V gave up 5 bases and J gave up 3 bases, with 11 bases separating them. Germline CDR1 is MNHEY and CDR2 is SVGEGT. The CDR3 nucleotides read TGTGCCAGCAGTCGAGGACAGATCAATCAGCCCCAGCATTTT. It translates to CASSRGQINQPQHF.

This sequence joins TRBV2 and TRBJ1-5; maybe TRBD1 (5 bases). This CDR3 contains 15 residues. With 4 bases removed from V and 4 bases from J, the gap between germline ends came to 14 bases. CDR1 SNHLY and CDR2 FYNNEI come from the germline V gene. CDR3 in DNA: TGTGCCAGCAGTGTTTTGGGACTGCCTAATCAGCCCCAGCATTTT. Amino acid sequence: CASSVLGLPNQPQHF.

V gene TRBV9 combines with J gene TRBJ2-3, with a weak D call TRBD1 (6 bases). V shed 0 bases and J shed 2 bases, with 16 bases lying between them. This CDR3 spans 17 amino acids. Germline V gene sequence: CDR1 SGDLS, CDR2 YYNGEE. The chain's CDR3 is CASSVGSRGTITDTQYF. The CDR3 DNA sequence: TGTGCCAGCAGCGTAGGCAGTAGGGGGACCATCACAGATACGCAGTATTTT. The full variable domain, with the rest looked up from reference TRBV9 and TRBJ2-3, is DSGVTQTPKHLITATGQRVTLRCSPRSGDLSVYWYQQSLDQGLQFLIQYYNGEERAKGNILERFSAQQFPDLHSELNLSSLELGDSALYFCASSVGSRGTITDTQYFGPGTRLTVL.

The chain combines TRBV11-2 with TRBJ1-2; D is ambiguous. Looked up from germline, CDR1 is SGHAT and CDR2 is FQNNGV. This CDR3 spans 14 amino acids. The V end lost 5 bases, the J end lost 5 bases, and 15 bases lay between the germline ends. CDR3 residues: CASSLVDTGYGYTF. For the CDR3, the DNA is TGTGCCAGCAGCCTCGTTGACACCGGATATGGCTACACCTTC.

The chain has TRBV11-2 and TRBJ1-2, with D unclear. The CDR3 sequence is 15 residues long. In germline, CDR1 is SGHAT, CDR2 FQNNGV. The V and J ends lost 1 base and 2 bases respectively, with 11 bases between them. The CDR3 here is CASSLGQDANYGYTF. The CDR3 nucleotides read TGTGCCAGCAGCTTAGGGCAGGATGCGAACTATGGCTACACCTTC. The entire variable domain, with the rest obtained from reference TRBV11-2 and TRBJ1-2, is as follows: EAGVAQSPRYKIIEKRQSVAFWCNPISGHATLYWYQQILGQGPKLLIQFQNNGVVDDSQLPKDRFSAERLKGVDSTLKIQPAKLEDSAVYLCASSLGQDANYGYTFGSGTRLTVV.

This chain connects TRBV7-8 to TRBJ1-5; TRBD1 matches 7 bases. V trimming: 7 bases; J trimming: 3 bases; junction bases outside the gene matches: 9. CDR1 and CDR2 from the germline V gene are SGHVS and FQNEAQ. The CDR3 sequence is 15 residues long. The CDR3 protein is CASTPKQGINQPQHF. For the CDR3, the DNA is TGTGCCAGCACCCCTAAACAGGGGATCAATCAGCCCCAGCATTTT.

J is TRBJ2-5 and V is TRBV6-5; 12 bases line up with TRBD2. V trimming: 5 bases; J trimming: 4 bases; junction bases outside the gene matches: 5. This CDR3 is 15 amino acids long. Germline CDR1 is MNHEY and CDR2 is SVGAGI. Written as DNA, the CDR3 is TGTGCCAGCAGTCCACGACTAGCGGGGGTAGAGACCCAGTACTTC. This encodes CASSPRLAGVETQYF.

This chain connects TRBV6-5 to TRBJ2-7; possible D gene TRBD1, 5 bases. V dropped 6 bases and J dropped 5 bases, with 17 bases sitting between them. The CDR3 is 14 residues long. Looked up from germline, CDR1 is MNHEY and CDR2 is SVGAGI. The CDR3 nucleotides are TGTGCCAGCAGAGATAGGGGTTTCGCCAACGAGCAGTACTTC. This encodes CASRDRGFANEQYF.

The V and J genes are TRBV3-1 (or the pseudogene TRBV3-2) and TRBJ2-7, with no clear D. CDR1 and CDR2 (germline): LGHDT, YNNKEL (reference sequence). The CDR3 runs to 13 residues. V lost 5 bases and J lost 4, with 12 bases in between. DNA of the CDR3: TGTGCCAGCAGCTACAATGCTGCTTACGAGCAGTACTTC. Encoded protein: CASSYNAAYEQYF.